This section outlines one T cell receptor beta chain sequence together with its context. The data were taken from a study of T-cell reconstitution after alpha-beta-depleted transplantation in children. CDR3 size: 15 residues. Germline V CDR1 and CDR2: SQVTM, ANQGSEA. The ends were cut back, 4 bases at V and 2 bases at J, with 17 bases in the middle. Unique molecular identifiers featured in how the TCRbeta library was prepared. TCRdb analysed the PCR reads with MiXCR anew, one entry per CDR3 protein. The table has almost 600,000 distinct CDR3 sequences, over 25% seen once. The sequencing used PBMCs, collected before TCRalphabeta/CD19-depleted stem cell transplant. This TCR was recovered from a boy under three years old with Wiskott-Aldrich syndrome, due to receive a stem cell transplant. The gene calls are TRBV29-1 and TRBJ2-5; D might be TRBD2 (6 bases). CDR3 loop: CSVVRGGEGQETQYF. In DNA, the CDR3 is TGCAGCGTTGTGCGGGGCGGAGAGGGACAAGAGACCCAGTACTTC.